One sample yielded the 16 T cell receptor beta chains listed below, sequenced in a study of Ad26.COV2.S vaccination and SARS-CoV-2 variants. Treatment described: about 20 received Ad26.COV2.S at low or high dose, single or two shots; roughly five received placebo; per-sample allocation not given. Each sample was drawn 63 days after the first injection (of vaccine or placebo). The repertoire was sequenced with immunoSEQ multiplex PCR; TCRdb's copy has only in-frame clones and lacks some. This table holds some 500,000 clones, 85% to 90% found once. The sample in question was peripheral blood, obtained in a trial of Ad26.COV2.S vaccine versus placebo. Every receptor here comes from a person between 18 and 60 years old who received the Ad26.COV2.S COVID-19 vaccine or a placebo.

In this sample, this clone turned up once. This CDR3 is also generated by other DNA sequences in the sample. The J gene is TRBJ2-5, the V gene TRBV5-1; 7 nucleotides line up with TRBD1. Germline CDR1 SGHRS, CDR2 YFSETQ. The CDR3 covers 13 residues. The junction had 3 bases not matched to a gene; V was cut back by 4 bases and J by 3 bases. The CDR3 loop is CASSVTGEETQYF. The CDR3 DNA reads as TGCGCCAGCAGCGTAACAGGGGAAGAGACCCAGTACTTC. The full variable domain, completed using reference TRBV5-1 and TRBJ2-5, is KAGVTQTPRYLIKTRGQQVTLSCSPISGHRSVSWYQQTPGQGLQFLFEYFSETQRNKGNFPGRFSGRQFSNSRSEMNVSTLELGDSALYLCASSVTGEETQYFGPGTRLLVL.

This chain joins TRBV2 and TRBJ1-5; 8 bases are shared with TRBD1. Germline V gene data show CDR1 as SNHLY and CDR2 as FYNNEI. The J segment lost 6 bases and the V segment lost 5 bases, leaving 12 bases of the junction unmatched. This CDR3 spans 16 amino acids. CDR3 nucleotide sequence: TGTGCCAGCAGTTTTCAGGGGGCGCGGGTCAGTCAGCCCCAGCATTTT. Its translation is CASSFQGARVSQPQHF.

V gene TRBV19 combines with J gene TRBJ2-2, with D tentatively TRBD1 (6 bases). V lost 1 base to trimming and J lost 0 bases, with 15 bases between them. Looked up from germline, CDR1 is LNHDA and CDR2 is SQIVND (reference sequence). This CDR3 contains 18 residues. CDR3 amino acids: CASSIVGRGDPNTGELFF. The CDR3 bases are TGTGCCAGTAGTATAGTTGGCAGGGGAGACCCGAACACCGGGGAGCTGTTTTTT.

The chain's CDR3 is CATTAAGPNNEQFF. In nucleotides, the CDR3 is TGTGCCACCACCGCGGCGGGACCCAACAATGAGCAGTTCTTC. The rearrangement links TRBV24-1 to TRBJ2-1, with D possibly being TRBD2 (6 bases). V gave up 8 bases and J gave up 5 bases, with 15 bases separating them. Germline CDR1 reads KGHDR; CDR2 reads SFDVKD. The CDR3 contains 14 residues.

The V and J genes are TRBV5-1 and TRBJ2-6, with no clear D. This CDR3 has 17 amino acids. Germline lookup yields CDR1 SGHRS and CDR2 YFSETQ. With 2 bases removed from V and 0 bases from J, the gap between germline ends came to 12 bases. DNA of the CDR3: TGCGCCAGCAGCTTAATGGTGGCGCTCTCTGGGGCCAACGTCCTGACTTTC. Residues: CASSLMVALSGANVLTF.

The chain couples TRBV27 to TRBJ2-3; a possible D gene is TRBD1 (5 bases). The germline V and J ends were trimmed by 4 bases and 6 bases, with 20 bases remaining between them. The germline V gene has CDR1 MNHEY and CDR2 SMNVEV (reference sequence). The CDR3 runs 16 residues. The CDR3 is CASSSGRRQGRDTQYF. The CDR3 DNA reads TGTGCCAGCAGTTCTGGTCGGCGGCAGGGTAGGGATACGCAGTATTTT.

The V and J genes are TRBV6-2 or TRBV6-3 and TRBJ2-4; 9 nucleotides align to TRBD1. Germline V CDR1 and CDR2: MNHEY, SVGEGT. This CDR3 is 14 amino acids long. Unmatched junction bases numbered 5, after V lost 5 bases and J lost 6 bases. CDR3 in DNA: TGTGCCAGCAGTCCAACGGGACAGGGAAACATTCAGTACTTC. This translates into CASSPTGQGNIQYF.

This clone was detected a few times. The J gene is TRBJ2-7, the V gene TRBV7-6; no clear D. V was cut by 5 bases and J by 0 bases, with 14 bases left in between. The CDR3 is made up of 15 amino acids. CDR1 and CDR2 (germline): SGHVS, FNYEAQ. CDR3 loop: CASSPGPSSSYEQYV. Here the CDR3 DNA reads TGTGCCAGCAGCCCCGGACCTTCGAGCTCCTACGAGCAGTACGTC.

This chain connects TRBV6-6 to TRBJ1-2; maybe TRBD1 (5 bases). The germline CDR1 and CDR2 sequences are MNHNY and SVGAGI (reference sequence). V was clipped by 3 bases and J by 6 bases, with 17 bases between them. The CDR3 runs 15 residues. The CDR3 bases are TGTGCCAGCAGTTATAGCCAGGCAGGGCGGAATGGCTACACCTTC. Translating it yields CASSYSQAGRNGYTF.

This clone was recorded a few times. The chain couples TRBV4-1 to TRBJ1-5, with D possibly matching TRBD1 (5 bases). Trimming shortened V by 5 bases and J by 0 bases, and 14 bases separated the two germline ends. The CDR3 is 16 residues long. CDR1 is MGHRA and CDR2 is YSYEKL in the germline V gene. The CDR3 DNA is TGCGCCAGCAGCGGGGGAAAGGGGCGTAGCAATCAGCCCCAGCATTTT. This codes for CASSGGKGRSNQPQHF.

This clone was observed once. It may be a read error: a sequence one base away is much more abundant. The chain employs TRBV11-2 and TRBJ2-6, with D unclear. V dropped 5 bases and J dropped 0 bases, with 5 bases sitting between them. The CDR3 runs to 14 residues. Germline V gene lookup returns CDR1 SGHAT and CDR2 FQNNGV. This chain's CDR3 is CASSPISGANVLTF. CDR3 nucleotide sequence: TGTGCCAGCAGCCCTATCTCTGGGGCCAACGTCCTGACTTTC.

The CDR3 coding sequence is TGCGCCAGCAGTCCCCTTCGACAGAGCTCTAGCACAGATACGCAGTATTTT. Protein product: CASSPLRQSSSTDTQYF. The chain carries TRBV5-1 and TRBJ2-3, with D perhaps matching TRBD1 (5 bases). There are 17 residues in the CDR3. Per the germline V gene, CDR1 is SGHRS and CDR2 is YFSETQ. V dropped 5 bases and J dropped 0 bases, with 19 bases sitting between them.

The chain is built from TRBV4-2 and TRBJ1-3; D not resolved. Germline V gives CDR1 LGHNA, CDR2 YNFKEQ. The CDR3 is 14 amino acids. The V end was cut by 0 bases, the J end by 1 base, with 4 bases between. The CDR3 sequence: CASSQEKSGNTIYF. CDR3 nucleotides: TGTGCCAGCAGCCAAGAAAAATCTGGAAACACCATATATTTT.

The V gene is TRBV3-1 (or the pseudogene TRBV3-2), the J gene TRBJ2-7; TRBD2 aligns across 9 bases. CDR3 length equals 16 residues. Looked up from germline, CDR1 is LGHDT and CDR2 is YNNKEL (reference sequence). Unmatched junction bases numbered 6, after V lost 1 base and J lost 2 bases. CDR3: CASSQGGRGIAYEQYF. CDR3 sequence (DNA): TGTGCCAGCAGCCAAGGCGGGAGGGGAATCGCCTACGAGCAGTACTTC.

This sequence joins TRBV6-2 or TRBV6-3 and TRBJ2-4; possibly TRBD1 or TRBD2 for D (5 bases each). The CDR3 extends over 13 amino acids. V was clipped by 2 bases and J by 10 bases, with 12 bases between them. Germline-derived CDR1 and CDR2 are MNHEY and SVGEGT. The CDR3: CASSYAGPGIQYF. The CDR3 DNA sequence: TGTGCCAGCAGTTACGCGGGCCCAGGGATTCAGTACTTC.

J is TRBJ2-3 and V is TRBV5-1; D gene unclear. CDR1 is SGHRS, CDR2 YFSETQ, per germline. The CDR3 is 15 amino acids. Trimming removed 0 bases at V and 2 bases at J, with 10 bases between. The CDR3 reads CASSLGASNTDTQYF. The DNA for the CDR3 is TGCGCCAGCAGCTTGGGGGCCTCTAACACAGATACGCAGTATTTT.